This T cell receptor (beta chain) was captured in a study of blood T cell repertoires in COVID-19. On the study more broadly: Sources were T cells, B-cell-depleted T cells, or PBMCs; the material itself was cDNA or gDNA.

Profiled with immunoSEQ multiplex PCR; TCRdb holds only in-frame clones, not every one. The table shows about 91,000 clones, with more than 75% occurring only once. Germline V gene data show CDR1 as SGHTA and CDR2 as FQGNSA. The CDR3 spans 16 residues. V lost 6 bases, J lost 6 bases, and 9 bases stayed unmatched. The receptor comes from an elderly woman with active COVID-19. This chain links TRBV7-2 with TRBJ2-1; 12 positions match TRBD2. The sequenced sample consisted of peripheral blood. The CDR3 here is CASRPLAGGPINEQFF. CDR3 coding DNA: TGTGCCAGCAGGCCCCTAGCGGGAGGGCCGATCAATGAGCAGTTCTTC.